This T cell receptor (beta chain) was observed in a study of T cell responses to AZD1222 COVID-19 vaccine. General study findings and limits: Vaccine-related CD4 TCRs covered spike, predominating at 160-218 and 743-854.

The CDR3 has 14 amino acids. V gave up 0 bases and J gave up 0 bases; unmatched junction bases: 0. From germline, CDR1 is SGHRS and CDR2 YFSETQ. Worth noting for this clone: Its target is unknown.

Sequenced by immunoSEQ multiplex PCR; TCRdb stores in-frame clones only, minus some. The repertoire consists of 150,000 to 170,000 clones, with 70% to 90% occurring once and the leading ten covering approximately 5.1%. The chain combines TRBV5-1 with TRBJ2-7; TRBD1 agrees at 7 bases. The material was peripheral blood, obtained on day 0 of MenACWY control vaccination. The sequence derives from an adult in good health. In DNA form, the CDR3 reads TGCGCCAGCAGCTTGGACAGGGGCTCCTACGAGCAGTACGTC. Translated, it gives CASSLDRGSYEQYV.